What follows is one TCR beta chain and its context. Its antigen remains unknown. Assay used: immunoSEQ multiplex PCR; TCRdb lists only in-frame clones, some missing. The sample holds 40,000 to 50,000 clones; roughly four fifths are singletons and the top ten take approximately 3.6%. This sample is drawn from a study of radiotherapy plus CTLA-4 blockade in lung cancer. Study as a whole: Objective responses were recorded in around 18% of patients, with disease control recorded in 25% to 40%.

Patients had chemo-refractory metastatic non-small-cell lung cancer and received focal radiation plus CTLA-4 blockade that used ipilimumab. Points from the study as a whole: Interferon-beta, together with early blood T cell clone dynamics, reportedly best predicted response. Radiotherapy plus ipilimumab was followed by expansion in blood of tumor-derived TCR clones.

This receptor was obtained from a human donor with non-small cell lung cancer who had stable disease on radiotherapy plus ipilimumab. The input for sequencing was peripheral blood, taken from a patient treated with radiotherapy plus ipilimumab.

The CDR3 protein is CASSPRGLANYGYTF. The CDR3 region has the DNA TGTGCCAGCAGCCCCAGGGGCCTAGCTAACTATGGCTACACCTTC. The rearrangement links TRBV27 to TRBJ1-2, with D possibly TRBD1 on 6 matching bases. V lost 6 bases, J lost 0 bases, and 14 bases lay in between. The CDR3 runs to 15 residues. Germline loops: CDR1 MNHEY, CDR2 SMNVEV (reference sequence).